Listed below are T cell receptor beta chains from one sample, sequenced in a study of CD8 T cells in Susac syndrome. TCRdb re-called the immunoSEQ multiplex PCR reads through MiXCR, storing one row per CDR3 protein. Of 100,000 to 150,000 distinct CDR3 sequences in the sample, just under 95% were seen once. The material sequenced was CD4+ T cells from PBMCs. Receptors originate from a human donor in good health. CDR3s include the opening cysteine and the closing phenylalanine or tryptophan. The D gene is left open where the match is weak. Only part of the rows carry a size: once, few, many, or a class if the clone is expanded.

abundance	v_gene	j_gene	d_gene	len	CDR3aa	CDR3nt
NA	TRBV5-4	TRBJ2-3	NA	14	CASSLAVYTDTQYF	TGTGCCAGCAGCTTGGCGGTCTACACAGATACGCAGTATTTT
NA	TRBV19	TRBJ1-1	NA	13	CASSPLVNTEAFF	TGTGCCAGTAGTCCCCTAGTGAACACTGAAGCTTTCTTT
NA	TRBV6-1	TRBJ1-1	NA	16	CATHPAGGRVNTEAFF	TGTGCCACCCACCCCGCGGGGGGCCGGGTGAACACTGAAGCTTTCTTT
NA	TRBV14	TRBJ1-3	NA	17	CASSPSLSGSSGNTIYF	TGTGCCAGCAGCCCGAGCCTCTCGGGAAGCTCTGGAAACACCATATATTTT
NA	TRBV7-9	TRBJ2-5	NA	14	CASSPASGQETQYF	TGTGCCAGCAGCCCGGCGAGCGGGCAAGAGACCCAGTACTTC
NA	TRBV5-1	TRBJ2-3	NA	16	CASSQDPWRATDTQYF	TGCGCCAGCAGTCAGGACCCCTGGCGGGCCACAGATACGCAGTATTTT
once	TRBV10-3	TRBJ2-1	TRBD2	13	CAITRAGEDEQFF	TGTGCCATCACGAGGGCGGGAGAGGACGAGCAGTTCTTC
NA	TRBV2	TRBJ2-7	NA	14	CASSVSGDSYEQYF	TGTGCCAGCAGTGTATCAGGGGACTCCTACGAGCAGTACTTC
NA	TRBV5-4	TRBJ1-5	NA	12	CASSLDTQPQHF	TGTGCCAGCAGCTTGGATACCCAGCCCCAGCATTTT
NA	TRBV7-9	TRBJ1-2	NA	15	CASSVSGKAAYGYTF	TGTGCCAGCAGCGTCTCGGGGAAGGCGGCCTATGGCTACACCTTC
NA	TRBV4-3	TRBJ2-2	TRBD2	15	CASSRGTINTGELFF	TGCGCCAGCAGCCGCGGGACTATTAACACCGGGGAGCTGTTTTTT
NA	TRBV3-1	TRBJ1-1	NA	16	CASSHYRGQPSTEAFF	TGTGCCAGCAGCCATTATAGGGGACAACCTTCCACTGAAGCTTTCTTT
NA	TRBV5-4	TRBJ2-5	TRBD2	16	CASSLAGTSGRETQYF	TGTGCCAGCAGCTTGGCCGGGACTAGCGGGAGGGAGACCCAGTACTTC
NA	TRBV18	TRBJ1-2	NA	13	CASSPDTSSGYTF	TGTGCCAGCTCACCGGACACTAGCTCTGGCTACACCTTC
few	TRBV4-2	TRBJ2-7	NA	15	CASSQVTEKGAGQYF	TGTGCCAGCAGCCAGGTGACGGAAAAGGGCGCGGGGCAGTACTTC
NA	TRBV11-2	TRBJ1-1	NA	15	CASSLEVQLNTEAFF	TGTGCCAGCAGCTTAGAGGTACAGCTGAACACTGAAGCTTTCTTT
once	TRBV25-1	TRBJ1-4	NA	15	CASSDSGATNEKLFF	TGTGCCAGCAGTGACAGTGGAGCAACTAATGAAAAACTGTTTTTT
NA	TRBV5-1	TRBJ2-2	NA	16	CASSPRDIRKVGELFF	TGCGCCAGCAGCCCTCGGGACATTCGAAAGGTGGGGGAGCTGTTTTTT
NA	TRBV7-9	TRBJ1-2	TRBD1	14	CASSDTSGTGAGTF	TGTGCCAGCAGCGACACGTCCGGGACAGGGGCGGGGACCTTC
NA	TRBV19	TRBJ1-2	NA	13	CASRLRQTYGYTF	TGTGCCAGTAGACTGCGGCAGACCTATGGCTACACCTTC
once	TRBV2	TRBJ2-1	NA	12	CASGFIRNEQFF	TGTGCCAGCGGGTTTATACGGAATGAGCAGTTCTTC
NA	TRBV6-2/TRBV6-3	TRBJ2-1	NA	13	CASSYSGINEQFF	TGTGCCAGCAGTTACTCCGGTATCAATGAGCAGTTCTTC
once	TRBV5-6	TRBJ2-7	NA	15	CASSLGTGSPREQYF	TGTGCCAGCAGCTTGGGAACCGGGTCCCCTCGCGAGCAGTACTTC
NA	TRBV18	TRBJ2-1	TRBD2	15	CASSQLAGKYNEQFF	TGTGCCAGCTCACAACTAGCGGGAAAATACAATGAGCAGTTCTTC
NA	TRBV4-3	TRBJ2-2	NA	15	CASSQDGGPGGELFF	TGCGCCAGCAGCCAAGACGGGGGGCCCGGCGGGGAGCTGTTTTTT
NA	TRBV7-2	TRBJ2-7	TRBD2	16	CASSFLRTSATYEQYF	TGTGCCAGCAGCTTCCTTCGGACTAGCGCAACCTACGAGCAGTACTTC
NA	TRBV4-1	TRBJ1-2	NA	16	CASSQASGHRGYGYTF	TGCGCCAGCAGCCAGGCTAGTGGGCACCGCGGGTATGGCTACACCTTC
once	TRBV7-2	TRBJ2-6	NA	13	CASTKYGANVLTF	TGTGCCAGCACCAAATATGGGGCCAACGTCCTGACTTTC
NA	TRBV4-1	TRBJ2-2	TRBD2	17	CASSRPSGRGDTGELFF	TGCGCCAGCAGCCGCCCTAGCGGGAGAGGTGACACCGGGGAGCTGTTTTTT
once	TRBV7-9	TRBJ2-2	TRBD2	17	CASSPRGSGSRTGELFF	TGTGCCAGCAGCCCAAGGGGGAGCGGGAGTCGGACCGGGGAGCTGTTTTTT
NA	TRBV7-2	TRBJ2-5	NA	11	CASSLVGTQYF	TGTGCCAGCAGCTTAGTGGGGACCCAGTACTTC
NA	TRBV7-2	TRBJ2-6	TRBD2	13	CASAGAGANVLTF	TGTGCCAGCGCGGGAGCTGGGGCCAACGTCCTGACTTTC
NA	TRBV3-1	TRBJ2-3	NA	14	CASSQGLPTDTQYF	TGTGCCAGCAGCCAGGGACTCCCCACAGATACGCAGTATTTT
NA	TRBV29-1	TRBJ2-5	NA	13	CSVEAPATETQYF	TGCAGCGTTGAAGCTCCAGCCACAGAGACCCAGTACTTC
NA	TRBV12-3/TRBV12-4	TRBJ2-2	TRBD2	18	CASSFGLAGGPRAGELFF	TGTGCCAGCAGTTTCGGACTAGCGGGAGGGCCAAGGGCCGGGGAGCTGTTTTTT
NA	TRBV2	TRBJ1-1	TRBD1	15	CASRWTGGGGGEAFF	TGTGCCAGCAGGTGGACAGGGGGCGGAGGTGGTGAAGCTTTCTTT
NA	TRBV20-1	TRBJ1-1	NA	14	CSAVRIRLNTEAFF	TGCAGTGCTGTCAGGATAAGGCTGAACACTGAAGCTTTCTTT
NA	TRBV4-2	TRBJ1-3	NA	13	CASSQSLGVDIYF	TGTGCCAGCAGCCAATCCCTGGGGGTAGACATATATTTT
NA	TRBV27	TRBJ2-3	TRBD2	14	CASSVSGIKDTQYF	TGTGCCAGCAGTGTTAGCGGGATCAAAGATACGCAGTATTTT
NA	TRBV2	TRBJ2-7	NA	13	CASSGRAPYEQYF	TGTGCCAGCAGTGGACGGGCACCCTACGAGCAGTACTTC
NA	TRBV12-3/TRBV12-4	TRBJ1-5	NA	13	CASSRGSHQPQHF	TGTGCCAGCAGTCGAGGCAGTCATCAGCCCCAGCATTTT
once	TRBV18	TRBJ2-7	NA	14	CASSTGLLSYEQYF	TGTGCCAGCTCAACAGGGCTCCTCTCCTACGAGCAGTACTTC
once	TRBV19	TRBJ2-3	TRBD1	16	CASSHGQGPITDTQYF	TGTGCCAGTAGTCACGGACAGGGGCCAATCACAGATACGCAGTATTTT
NA	TRBV6-2/TRBV6-3	TRBJ2-1	TRBD1	17	CASSPRPGQGRYNEQFF	TGTGCCAGCAGCCCCCGTCCGGGACAGGGACGGTACAATGAGCAGTTCTTC
NA	TRBV12-3/TRBV12-4	TRBJ1-2	NA	13	CASSLRPENGYTF	TGTGCCAGCAGTTTGCGCCCCGAGAATGGCTACACCTTC
NA	TRBV3-1	TRBJ2-4	NA	18	CASSQGLAYQRAQNIQYF	TGTGCCAGCAGCCAGGGATTGGCCTACCAGAGGGCCCAAAACATTCAGTACTTC
NA	TRBV20-1	TRBJ2-3	TRBD1	17	CSARDREKGAITDTQYF	TGCAGTGCTAGAGATAGAGAAAAGGGGGCGATAACAGATACGCAGTATTTT
NA	TRBV6-1	TRBJ2-1	NA	15	CASSEGFYLSDEQFF	TGTGCCAGCAGTGAGGGATTTTACCTGAGCGATGAGCAGTTCTTC